The sequence of this T cell receptor beta chain was determined in a study of cytomegalovirus exposure and HLA in healthy donors. The wider study: Out of 170 million or so T cells, an earlier analysis found 117 million unique TCR beta sequences in total. Study results and limitations: Later, TCR association rates were found to vary by HLA locus, highest for DRB1 and lowest for HLA-C.

Each donor was nominally healthy when sampled (though unrecorded immune exposures were likely). Remarks on this clone: Its antigen is not identified.

Vbeta (60) and Jbeta (13) primers were used in the PCR. TCRdb's table, derived via immunoSEQ multiplex PCR, lists solely in-frame clones and lacks some. This repertoire shows 55,000 to 75,000 clones, about 90% found once; its top ten account for more than 1.4%. The V gene's germline CDR1 is SQVTM and CDR2 ANQGSEA. CDR3 length: 12 residues. With 6 bases removed from V and 7 bases from J, the gap between germline ends came to 13 bases. The sequence was obtained from a man younger than 30 in good health and CMV-seronegative. Sequenced: PBMCs. The V and J genes are TRBV29-1 and TRBJ2-1; a possible D gene is TRBD2 (5 bases). The CDR3 protein is CSVRVERNEQFF. CDR3 DNA sequence: TGCAGCGTGCGAGTCGAGCGGAATGAGCAGTTCTTC.